This section outlines one T cell receptor beta chain sequence together with its context. Its antigen is unidentified. This CDR3 has 16 residues. V shed 3 bases and J 6 bases; nucleotides not matched to a gene: 9. The germline CDR1 and CDR2 sequences are SNHLY and FYNNEI. The data were taken from a study of T cell responses to AZD1222 COVID-19 vaccine. Study-wide results and limits: Unmutated regions of variants are reportedly targeted by nearly half of spike-specific TCRs. Among AZD1222 vaccinees, only 5 to 7 were seropositive at baseline.

TCRdb keeps only in-frame clones here, not all; method: immunoSEQ multiplex PCR. The sample records approximately 110,000 clones, about 88% being singletons. The sample was peripheral blood, taken on day 0 of AZD1222 vaccination. This receptor was obtained from an adult in good health. V and J are TRBV2 and TRBJ1-5, with 9 nucleotides matching TRBD1. The CDR3 protein is CASSDLGQGRSQPQHF. The CDR3 coding sequence is TGTGCCAGCAGTGACCTGGGACAGGGAAGGTCTCAGCCCCAGCATTTT. The whole variable domain, filled in from reference TRBV2 and TRBJ1-5, reads EPEVTQTPSHQVTQMGQEVILRCVPISNHLYFYWYRQILGQKVEFLVSFYNNEISEKSEIFDDQFSVERPDGSNFTLKIRSTKLEDSAMYFCASSDLGQGRSQPQHFGDGTRLSIL.